This T cell receptor beta chain originates from a study of control samples from healthy donors and cancer patients. Generated by immunoSEQ multiplex PCR, the TCRdb table keeps only in-frame clones and is missing some. The sample yields about 120,000 clones, about 91% seen once. The junction had 5 bases not matched to a gene; V was cut back by 2 bases and J by 8 bases. CDR3 size: 14 residues. The germline gives CDR1 SEHNR, CDR2 FQNEAQ (reference sequence). The sequence came from a man aged 40-49 years in good health. The J gene is TRBJ2-2, the V gene TRBV7-9; 7 positions match TRBD1. Sequencing was done on a sample of blood. The chain's CDR3 is CASSLQSGQGELFF. The CDR3 DNA reads as TGTGCCAGCAGCTTACAGTCGGGACAGGGGGAGCTGTTTTTT.